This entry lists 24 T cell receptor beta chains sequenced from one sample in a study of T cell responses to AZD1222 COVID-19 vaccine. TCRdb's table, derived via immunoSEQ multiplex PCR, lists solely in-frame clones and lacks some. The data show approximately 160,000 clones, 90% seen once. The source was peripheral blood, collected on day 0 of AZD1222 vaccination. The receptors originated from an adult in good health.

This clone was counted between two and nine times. The CDR3, as DNA: TGTGCCAGCAGTTACCCCCCCGGCGCACCAAGTCGGGGCTACACCTTC. Residues: CASSYPPGAPSRGYTF. This rearrangement joins TRBV6-6 to TRBJ1-2, with unresolved D. Germline V gene data show CDR1 as MNHNY and CDR2 as SVGAGI (reference sequence). The CDR3 length is 16 residues. V was clipped by 2 bases and J by 8 bases, with 21 bases between them.

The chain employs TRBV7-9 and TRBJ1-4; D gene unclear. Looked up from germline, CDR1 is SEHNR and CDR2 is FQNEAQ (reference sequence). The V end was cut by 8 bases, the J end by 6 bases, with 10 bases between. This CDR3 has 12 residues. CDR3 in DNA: TGTGCCAGCCCTGGGGAGGATGAAAAACTGTTTTTT. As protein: CASPGEDEKLFF.

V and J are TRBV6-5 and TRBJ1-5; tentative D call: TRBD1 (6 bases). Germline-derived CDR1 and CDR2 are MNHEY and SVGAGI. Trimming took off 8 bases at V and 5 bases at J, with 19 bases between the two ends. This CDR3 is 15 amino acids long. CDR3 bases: TGTGCCAGCGTGAGAGGCGGGGGCGATTATCAGCCCCAGCATTTT. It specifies CASVRGGGDYQPQHF.

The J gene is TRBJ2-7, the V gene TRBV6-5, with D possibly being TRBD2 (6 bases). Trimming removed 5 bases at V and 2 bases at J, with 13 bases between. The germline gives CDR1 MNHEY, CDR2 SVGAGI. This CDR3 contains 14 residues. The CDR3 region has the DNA TGTGCCAGCAGTACCGGGACTCAGGCCTACGAGCAGTACTTC. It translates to CASSTGTQAYEQYF.

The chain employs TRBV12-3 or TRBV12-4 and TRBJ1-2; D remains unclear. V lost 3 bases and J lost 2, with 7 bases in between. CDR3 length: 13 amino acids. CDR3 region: CASSFLENYGYTF. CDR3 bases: TGTGCCAGCAGTTTTCTGGAGAACTATGGCTACACCTTC.

The CDR3 sequence: CASSPRPPSREQYF. CDR3 nucleotides: TGTGCCAGCAGCCCTAGGCCACCAAGTAGGGAGCAGTACTTC. The V gene is TRBV14, the J gene TRBJ2-7, with D hard to call. Germline V lookup: CDR1 SGHDN, CDR2 FVKESK. The germline V and J ends were trimmed by 4 bases and 7 bases, with 17 bases remaining between them. The CDR3 spans 14 residues. Based on the CDR3 plus reference TRBV14 and TRBJ2-7, the full variable domain is EAGVTQFPSHSVIEKGQTVTLRCDPISGHDNLYWYRRVMGKEIKFLLHFVKESKQDESGMPNNRFLAERTGGTYSTLKVQPAELEDSGVYFCASSPRPPSREQYFGPGTRLTVT.

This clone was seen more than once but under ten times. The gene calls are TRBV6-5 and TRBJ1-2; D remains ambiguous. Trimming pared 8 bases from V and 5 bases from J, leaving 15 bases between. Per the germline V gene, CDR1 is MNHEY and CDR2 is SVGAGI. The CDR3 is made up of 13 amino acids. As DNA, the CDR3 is TGTGCCAGCCTCGAACGTAGGTCATATGGCTACACCTTC. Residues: CASLERRSYGYTF.

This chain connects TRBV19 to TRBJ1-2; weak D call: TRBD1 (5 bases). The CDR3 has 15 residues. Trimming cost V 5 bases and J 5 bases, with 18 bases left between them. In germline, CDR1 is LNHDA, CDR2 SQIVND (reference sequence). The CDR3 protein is CASSVVQAGEYGYTF. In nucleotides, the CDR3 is TGTGCCAGTAGTGTTGTACAGGCCGGGGAATATGGCTACACCTTC.

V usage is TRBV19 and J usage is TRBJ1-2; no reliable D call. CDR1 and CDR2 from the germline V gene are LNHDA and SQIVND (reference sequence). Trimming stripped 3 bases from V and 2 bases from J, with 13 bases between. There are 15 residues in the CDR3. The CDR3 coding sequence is TGTGCCAGTAGTATTGAGGGCAGATCAAACTATGGCTACACCTTC. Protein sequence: CASSIEGRSNYGYTF.

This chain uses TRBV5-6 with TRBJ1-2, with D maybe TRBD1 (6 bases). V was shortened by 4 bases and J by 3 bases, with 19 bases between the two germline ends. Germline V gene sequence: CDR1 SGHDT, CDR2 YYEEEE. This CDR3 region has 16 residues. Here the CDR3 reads CASSLRTERGDYGYTF. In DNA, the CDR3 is TGTGCCAGCAGCCTCCGGACAGAAAGAGGGGACTATGGCTACACCTTC.

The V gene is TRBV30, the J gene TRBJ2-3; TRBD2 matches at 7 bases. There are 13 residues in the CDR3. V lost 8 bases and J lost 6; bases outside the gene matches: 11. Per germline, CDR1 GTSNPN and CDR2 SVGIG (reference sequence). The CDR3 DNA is TGTGCCCGCTCCCGAGGAGCGGGGGATACGCAGTATTTT. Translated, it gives CARSRGAGDTQYF.

The CDR3 nucleotides are TGTGCCAGTAGGGGTCCCGGGACAGGGAAAGGGGACGCTTTCTTT. Its translation is CASRGPGTGKGDAFF. V usage is TRBV19 and J usage is TRBJ1-1; 9 bases agree with TRBD1. Losses at the gene ends were 6 bases for V and 11 bases for J; bases not matched to a gene: 16. CDR3 length: 15 amino acids. Germline-derived CDR1 and CDR2 are LNHDA and SQIVND (reference sequence).

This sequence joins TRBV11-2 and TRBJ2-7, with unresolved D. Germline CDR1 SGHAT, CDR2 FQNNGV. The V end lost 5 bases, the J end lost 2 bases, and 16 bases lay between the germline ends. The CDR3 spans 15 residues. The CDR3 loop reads CASSPFRSNPYEQYF. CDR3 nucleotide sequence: TGTGCCAGCAGCCCATTTAGGTCCAACCCCTACGAGCAGTACTTC.

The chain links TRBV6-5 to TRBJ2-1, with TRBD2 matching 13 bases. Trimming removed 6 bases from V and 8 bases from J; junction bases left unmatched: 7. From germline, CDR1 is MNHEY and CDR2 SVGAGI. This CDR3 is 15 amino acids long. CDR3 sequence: CASRKTSGGADEQFF. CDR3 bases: TGTGCCAGCAGGAAAACTAGCGGGGGGGCCGATGAGCAGTTCTTC.

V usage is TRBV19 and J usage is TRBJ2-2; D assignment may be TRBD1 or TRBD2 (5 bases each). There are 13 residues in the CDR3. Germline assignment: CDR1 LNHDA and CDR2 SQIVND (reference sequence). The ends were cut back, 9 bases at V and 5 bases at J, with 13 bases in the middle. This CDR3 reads CASQGRLTGELFF. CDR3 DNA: TGTGCCAGCCAGGGACGCCTGACCGGGGAGCTGTTTTTT.

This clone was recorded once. DNA for the CDR3: TGTGCCTGGAGTCCCGGACTAGCGGGGCACACAGATACGCAGTATTTT. Its translation is CAWSPGLAGHTDTQYF. J is TRBJ2-3 and V is TRBV30; 12 nucleotides agree with TRBD2. V lost 2 bases, J lost 2 bases, and 5 bases stayed unmatched. The CDR3 is 16 residues long. Germline-derived CDR1 and CDR2 are GTSNPN and SVGIG (reference sequence).

In DNA, the CDR3 is TGTGCCAGCAGTTCCCGGGACAGGGTGAGGGGGCTGAGACTGAACACTGAAGCTTTCTTT. Translated: CASSSRDRVRGLRLNTEAFF. The chain has TRBV27 and TRBJ1-1; 9 bases map to TRBD1. The CDR3 totals 20 residues. Germline V gene lookup returns CDR1 MNHEY and CDR2 SMNVEV (reference sequence). V dropped 4 bases and J dropped 0; count of bases not matched to a gene: 18.

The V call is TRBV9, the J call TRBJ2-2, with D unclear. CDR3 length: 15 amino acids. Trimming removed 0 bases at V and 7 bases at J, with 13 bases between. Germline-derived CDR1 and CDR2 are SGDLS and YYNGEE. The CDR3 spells CASSVGGSRHGELFF. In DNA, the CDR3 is TGTGCCAGCAGCGTAGGTGGGTCGCGTCACGGGGAGCTGTTTTTT.

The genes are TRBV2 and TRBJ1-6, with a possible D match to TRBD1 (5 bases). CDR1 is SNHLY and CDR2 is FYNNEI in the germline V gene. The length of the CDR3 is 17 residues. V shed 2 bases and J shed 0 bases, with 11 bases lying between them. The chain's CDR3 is CASSEQGSSSYNSPLHF. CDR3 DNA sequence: TGTGCCAGCAGTGAACAGGGCTCAAGCTCCTATAATTCACCCCTCCACTTT.

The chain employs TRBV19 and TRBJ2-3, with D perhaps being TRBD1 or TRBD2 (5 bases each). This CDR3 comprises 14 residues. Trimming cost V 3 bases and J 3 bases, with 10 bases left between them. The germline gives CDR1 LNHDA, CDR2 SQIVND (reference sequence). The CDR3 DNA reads TGTGCCAGTAGTATGCCAGGGACGACAGATACGCAGTATTTT. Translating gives CASSMPGTTDTQYF.

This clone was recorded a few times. The CDR3 bases are TGTGCCAGCAGCTTGGCTCCCTTGCCGGGACTAGCGGACTACAATGAGCAGTTCTTC. Translated: CASSLAPLPGLADYNEQFF. The chain carries TRBV5-4 and TRBJ2-1; 11 positions agree with TRBD2. This CDR3 has 19 amino acids. V trimming: 0 bases; J trimming: 3 bases; junction bases outside the gene matches: 11. Germline V gene data show CDR1 as SGHNT and CDR2 as YYREEE (reference sequence).

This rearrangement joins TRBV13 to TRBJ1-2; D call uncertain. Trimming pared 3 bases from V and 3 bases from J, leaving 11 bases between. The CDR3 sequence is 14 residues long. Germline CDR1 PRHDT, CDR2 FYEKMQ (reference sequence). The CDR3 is CASSFKGSYYGYTF. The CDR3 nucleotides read TGTGCCAGCAGCTTCAAGGGAAGCTACTATGGCTACACCTTC.

Here the CDR3 DNA reads TGTGCCAGCAGCCCAGGGGGGCTCTACACAGATACGCAGTATTTT. Its protein is CASSPGGLYTDTQYF. The rearrangement links TRBV11-2 to TRBJ2-3, with a tentative D call TRBD1 (7 bases). In germline, CDR1 is SGHAT, CDR2 FQNNGV. The CDR3 sequence is 15 residues long. V lost 5 bases, J lost 2 bases, and 14 bases lay in between.

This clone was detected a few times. CDR3 amino acids: CASSQDFGGGTGMDTIYF. The CDR3 nucleotides read TGTGCCAGCAGCCAAGATTTCGGGGGCGGGACAGGGATGGACACCATATATTTT. This chain links TRBV3-1 (or the pseudogene TRBV3-2) with TRBJ1-3; TRBD1 matches 9 bases. With 0 bases clipped from V and 8 bases from J, the junction kept 14 bases outside the gene matches. Germline V lookup: CDR1 LGHDT, CDR2 YNNKEL (reference sequence). The length of the CDR3 is 18 residues.